This TCR beta chain was sequenced in a study of blood T cell repertoires in COVID-19 (dated by TCRdb to 2019 to 2021). Study-level background: Samples from collaborators originated in the United States, Italy and Spain and spanned both the acute and convalescent phases of COVID-19. Deeply sampled blood TCRbeta repertoires from subjects exposed to, actively infected with, or recovered from COVID-19 were included in the dataset. The samples were drawn from the first 160 participants of the ongoing ImmuneRACE study and from roughly 1,300 subjects provided by 6 global collaborators. The prospective study material was composed of cDNA or gDNA derived from T cells, B-cell-depleted T cells, or PBMCs. Where available, HLA class I and class II types were obtained from metadata supplied by the sample provider rather than from assay-based typing. The repertoires were released in a freely available public database meant as a resource for research on the immune response to SARS-CoV-2. A de-identified subject ID, COVID-19 status, age in years and sex were almost always included in the sample metadata. The paper as a whole reports these results and caveats: How much clinical and demographic metadata was included differed by source and by participant, and the metadata was provided uncurated.

Whole blood was collected in K2EDTA tubes by collaborating institutions according to the institutions' own protocols. Collaborator samples were shipped for TCRbeta analysis as frozen whole blood, isolated PBMCs, or DNA extracted from either sample type. TCRbeta CDR3 regions were amplified from genomic DNA using the immunoSEQ Assay, a bias-controlled multiplex PCR. The paper's data handling went like this. The number of nucleated cells in each sample was estimated by amplification of reference gene primers within the assay. Sequence reads were collapsed and filtered to measure the absolute abundance of every unique TCRbeta CDR3 rearrangement. For each sample, productive Simpson clonality was calculated as the square root of Simpson's diversity index across productive rearrangements. The table comes from immuneACCESS by way of TCRdb, which keeps in-frame sequences with V and J called. Part of the clones is missing from these tables; in studies checked, under half for an unresolved V gene and the rest for unknown reasons. D and trimming were read from the DNA, whereas the V and J calls and clone size are those reported in that table. Present in this sample are roughly 95,000 clones, 80% to 85% of which were seen just once. The ten biggest clones cover 4.1% of the sample.

Inclusive of the bounding cysteine and phenylalanine, the CDR3 is 13 residues long. The DNA shown is the 39-base CDR3, in frame from base 1. V lost 6 bases and J lost 0 bases, and the count of bases not matched to a germline gene is 3. CDR1 is given as SQVTM and CDR2 as ANQGSEA, both from the germline V gene. With respect to this clone: The specificity of this receptor is unknown. The input lacks base qualities; no much larger clone sits a single base away.

Sequencing input: peripheral blood. The clonotype comes from a man in his fifties or sixties with acute or convalescent COVID-19. The sequence joins TRBV29-1 to TRBJ1-1; 8 nucleotides in the junction match TRBD1. The CDR3 loop reads CSVDRAMNTEAFF. The nucleotides read TGCAGCGTGGACAGGGCTATGAACACTGAAGCTTTCTTT.